This T cell receptor beta chain was found in a study of cytomegalovirus exposure and HLA in healthy donors. Study-level results: Analysis performed later showed TCR beta chains linked to HLA being more clonally expanded than equally common others. In a later analysis, at a false discovery rate of 0.05, fewer than 20,000 TCR beta sequences matched HLA alleles.

A multiplex PCR was run with 60 Vbeta primers and 13 Jbeta primers. The assay was immunoSEQ multiplex PCR, and TCRdb's table has in-frame clones only and misses some. The table lists around 130,000 clones, about 80% of them singletons. In regard to this clone: Its antigen is undetermined.

Although they were nominally healthy when sampled, donors likely had unrecorded immune exposures. In germline, CDR1 is SNHLY, CDR2 FYNNEI. V dropped 5 bases and J dropped 11 bases, with 18 bases sitting between them. The CDR3 length is 13 residues. V gene TRBV2 combines with J gene TRBJ2-5; no clear D. The origin of this receptor is a man aged 40-55 years in good health and CMV-seronegative. The sample taken for sequencing was PBMCs. For the CDR3, the DNA is TGTGCCAGCAGTAGTGATAGATATGGTGAGCAGTACTTC. Its protein product is CASSSDRYGEQYF.